This is a list of T cell receptor beta chains from one sample in a study of cytomegalovirus exposure and HLA in healthy donors. The repertoire was sequenced with immunoSEQ multiplex PCR; TCRdb's copy has only in-frame clones and lacks some. The sample holds 270,000 or so clones, roughly 91% seen once. Sequencing used PBMCs. These receptors came from a girl aged 2 to 10 in good health and CMV-seronegative. The CDR3 runs from the conserved cysteine through the conserved F or W. Fields, in order: CDR3 protein, CDR3 DNA, J gene, V gene, clone size, CDR3 length, D gene. A D gene is named only where the DNA matches it firmly. A clone size is listed for some rows: how often the clone was seen (once, few, many), or a class if it is expanded.

cdr3_aa: CASSLAELTSGGHSYEQYF; cdr3_nt: TGTGCCAGCAGCTTAGCTGAATTGACTAGCGGGGGGCACTCCTACGAGCAGTACTTC; j_call: TRBJ2-7; v_call: TRBV7-9; clone_size: NA; cdr3_length: 19; d_call: TRBD2
cdr3_aa: CASSEWQGTYNEQFF; cdr3_nt: TGTGCCAGCAGTGAATGGCAGGGGACCTACAATGAGCAGTTCTTC; j_call: TRBJ2-1; v_call: TRBV2; clone_size: NA; cdr3_length: 15; d_call: NA
cdr3_aa: CASSQPGLNSYEQYF; cdr3_nt: TGTGCCAGTAGTCAGCCGGGACTGAACTCCTACGAGCAGTACTTC; j_call: TRBJ2-7; v_call: TRBV19; clone_size: once; cdr3_length: 15; d_call: NA
cdr3_aa: CASSGGTFSNQPQHF; cdr3_nt: TGTGCCAGCAGTGGGGGGACATTTAGCAATCAGCCCCAGCATTTT; j_call: TRBJ1-5; v_call: TRBV2; clone_size: NA; cdr3_length: 15; d_call: NA
cdr3_aa: CATGRWMTVQETQYF; cdr3_nt: TGTGCCACCGGGAGGTGGATGACAGTCCAAGAGACCCAGTACTTC; j_call: TRBJ2-5; v_call: TRBV7-9; clone_size: NA; cdr3_length: 15; d_call: TRBD2
cdr3_aa: CASSSGYEQYF; cdr3_nt: TGTGCCAGCAGTTCCGGGTACGAGCAGTACTTC; j_call: TRBJ2-7; v_call: TRBV2; clone_size: NA; cdr3_length: 11; d_call: NA
cdr3_aa: CASSYLASGGEQYF; cdr3_nt: TGTGCCAGCAGTTACTTAGCGAGCGGGGGGGAGCAGTACTTC; j_call: TRBJ2-5; v_call: TRBV6-5; clone_size: NA; cdr3_length: 14; d_call: TRBD2
cdr3_aa: CAIKASGAYEQYF; cdr3_nt: TGTGCCATCAAGGCTAGCGGCGCATACGAGCAGTACTTC; j_call: TRBJ2-7; v_call: TRBV10-3; clone_size: NA; cdr3_length: 13; d_call: TRBD2
cdr3_aa: CASSPLSDTEAFF; cdr3_nt: TGTGCCAGCTCACCCCTCAGTGACACTGAAGCTTTCTTT; j_call: TRBJ1-1; v_call: TRBV18; clone_size: NA; cdr3_length: 13; d_call: NA
cdr3_aa: CASSPVGGTEAFF; cdr3_nt: TGTGCCAGCAGTCCCGTAGGGGGCACTGAAGCTTTCTTT; j_call: TRBJ1-1; v_call: TRBV27; clone_size: NA; cdr3_length: 13; d_call: NA
cdr3_aa: CASSLYRGDSPLHF; cdr3_nt: TGCGCCAGCAGCTTGTACAGGGGGGATTCACCCCTCCACTTT; j_call: TRBJ1-6; v_call: TRBV5-1; clone_size: NA; cdr3_length: 14; d_call: TRBD1
cdr3_aa: CASSLRGGNEQFF; cdr3_nt: TGTGCCAGCAGCTTAAGAGGAGGCAATGAGCAGTTCTTC; j_call: TRBJ2-1; v_call: TRBV7-9; clone_size: once; cdr3_length: 13; d_call: NA
cdr3_aa: CASSLVRGLIYEQYF; cdr3_nt: TGTGCCAGCAGCTTGGTCCGTGGCTTGATCTACGAGCAGTACTTC; j_call: TRBJ2-7; v_call: TRBV5-5; clone_size: few; cdr3_length: 15; d_call: NA
cdr3_aa: CASSVIPGLAGGPASTDTQYF; cdr3_nt: TGTGCCAGCAGCGTGATTCCGGGACTAGCGGGAGGGCCGGCGAGCACAGATACGCAGTATTTT; j_call: TRBJ2-3; v_call: TRBV9; clone_size: NA; cdr3_length: 21; d_call: TRBD2
cdr3_aa: CASSFTGTPTYEQYF; cdr3_nt: TGTGCCAGCAGTTTTACCGGGACTCCCACCTACGAGCAGTACTTC; j_call: TRBJ2-7; v_call: TRBV27; clone_size: NA; cdr3_length: 15; d_call: NA
cdr3_aa: CASSEGGGYNSPLHF; cdr3_nt: TGTGCCAGCAGTGAGGGCGGGGGCTATAATTCACCCCTCCACTTT; j_call: TRBJ1-6; v_call: TRBV6-1; clone_size: NA; cdr3_length: 15; d_call: NA
cdr3_aa: CATGQGPGNTIYF; cdr3_nt: TGTGCCACCGGACAGGGTCCTGGAAACACCATATATTTT; j_call: TRBJ1-3; v_call: TRBV15; clone_size: NA; cdr3_length: 13; d_call: TRBD1
cdr3_aa: CASSQDRERGGLSNEQFF; cdr3_nt: TGTGCCAGCAGCCAAGATCGGGAGCGGGGCGGCTTAAGCAATGAGCAGTTCTTC; j_call: TRBJ2-1; v_call: TRBV4-2; clone_size: NA; cdr3_length: 18; d_call: TRBD2
cdr3_aa: CASSFSVGGYEQYF; cdr3_nt: TGTGCCAGCAGCTTTTCGGTCGGGGGGTACGAGCAGTACTTC; j_call: TRBJ2-7; v_call: TRBV7-8; clone_size: NA; cdr3_length: 14; d_call: TRBD2
cdr3_aa: CASSESAGTSTDTQYF; cdr3_nt: TGTGCCAGCAGTGAATCGGCGGGTACTAGCACAGATACGCAGTATTTT; j_call: TRBJ2-3; v_call: TRBV25-1; clone_size: NA; cdr3_length: 16; d_call: NA
cdr3_aa: CASSLIAAASGNTIYF; cdr3_nt: TGCGCCAGCAGCTTGATAGCGGCGGCCTCTGGAAACACCATATATTTT; j_call: TRBJ1-3; v_call: TRBV5-1; clone_size: once; cdr3_length: 16; d_call: NA
cdr3_aa: CASSKPFTGAAGTDTQYF; cdr3_nt: TGTGCCAGCAGCAAACCCTTCACAGGGGCAGCGGGCACAGATACGCAGTATTTT; j_call: TRBJ2-3; v_call: TRBV9; clone_size: NA; cdr3_length: 18; d_call: TRBD1
cdr3_aa: CASRSTSVRAYEQYF; cdr3_nt: TGTGCCAGCAGATCGACCTCGGTCAGGGCCTACGAGCAGTACTTC; j_call: TRBJ2-7; v_call: TRBV28; clone_size: NA; cdr3_length: 15; d_call: NA
cdr3_aa: CASSRDRVYKNSPLHF; cdr3_nt: TGTGCCAGCAGCAGGGACAGGGTCTATAAAAATTCACCCCTCCACTTT; j_call: TRBJ1-6; v_call: TRBV28; clone_size: NA; cdr3_length: 16; d_call: TRBD1
cdr3_aa: CAWTPGREDTEAFF; cdr3_nt: TGTGCCTGGACACCGGGACGGGAGGACACTGAAGCTTTCTTT; j_call: TRBJ1-1; v_call: TRBV30; clone_size: NA; cdr3_length: 14; d_call: NA
cdr3_aa: CASSPASNQPQHF; cdr3_nt: TGTGCCAGCTCACCCGCGAGCAATCAGCCCCAGCATTTT; j_call: TRBJ1-5; v_call: TRBV18; clone_size: NA; cdr3_length: 13; d_call: NA
cdr3_aa: CASSQDTSGGSYNEQFF; cdr3_nt: TGTGCCAGCAGCCAAGACACTAGCGGGGGCTCCTACAATGAGCAGTTCTTC; j_call: TRBJ2-1; v_call: TRBV4-2; clone_size: NA; cdr3_length: 17; d_call: TRBD2
cdr3_aa: CASSDWGDNEQFF; cdr3_nt: TGTGCCAGCAGTGATTGGGGGGACAATGAGCAGTTCTTC; j_call: TRBJ2-1; v_call: TRBV2; clone_size: NA; cdr3_length: 13; d_call: NA
cdr3_aa: CASSLEGQGEDTQYF; cdr3_nt: TGTGCCAGCAGCTTAGAGGGACAGGGGGAAGATACGCAGTATTTT; j_call: TRBJ2-3; v_call: TRBV13; clone_size: NA; cdr3_length: 15; d_call: TRBD1
cdr3_aa: CASSQAGLVSYNEQFF; cdr3_nt: TGCGCCAGCAGCCAAGCGGGACTAGTTTCCTACAATGAGCAGTTCTTC; j_call: TRBJ2-1; v_call: TRBV4-1; clone_size: few; cdr3_length: 16; d_call: TRBD2
cdr3_aa: CASSSLQGAPLDIQYF; cdr3_nt: TGTGCCAGCAGCTCCCTACAGGGGGCGCCTTTGGACATTCAGTACTTC; j_call: TRBJ2-4; v_call: TRBV7-3; clone_size: once; cdr3_length: 16; d_call: TRBD1
cdr3_aa: CASSLNRESEKLFF; cdr3_nt: TGTGCCAGCAGCTTGAACAGGGAGAGTGAAAAACTGTTTTTT; j_call: TRBJ1-4; v_call: TRBV7-7; clone_size: NA; cdr3_length: 14; d_call: NA
cdr3_aa: CASSLTTANEQYF; cdr3_nt: TGTGCCAGCAGTTTAACGACAGCCAACGAGCAGTACTTC; j_call: TRBJ2-7; v_call: TRBV28; clone_size: few; cdr3_length: 13; d_call: NA
cdr3_aa: CASSIGQTNEQFF; cdr3_nt: TGTGCCAGTAGTATAGGACAGACAAATGAGCAGTTCTTC; j_call: TRBJ2-1; v_call: TRBV19; clone_size: NA; cdr3_length: 13; d_call: NA
cdr3_aa: CASSRTGMGNQPQHF; cdr3_nt: TGTGCCAGCAGCCGGACAGGGATGGGCAATCAGCCCCAGCATTTT; j_call: TRBJ1-5; v_call: TRBV5-6; clone_size: NA; cdr3_length: 15; d_call: TRBD1
cdr3_aa: CASSKPSSGGAETQYF; cdr3_nt: TGTGCCAGCAGTAAGCCGTCTAGCGGGGGGGCGGAGACCCAGTACTTC; j_call: TRBJ2-5; v_call: TRBV2; clone_size: NA; cdr3_length: 16; d_call: TRBD2
cdr3_aa: CASSRRASGDYEQYF; cdr3_nt: TGTGCCAGCAGCCGGAGGGCTAGCGGGGACTACGAGCAGTACTTC; j_call: TRBJ2-7; v_call: TRBV5-4; clone_size: NA; cdr3_length: 15; d_call: TRBD2
cdr3_aa: CASSLTGRAEAFF; cdr3_nt: TGTGCCAGCAGTTTAACAGGGAGGGCTGAAGCTTTCTTT; j_call: TRBJ1-1; v_call: TRBV7-9; clone_size: NA; cdr3_length: 13; d_call: NA
cdr3_aa: CASSAERGRSDEQYF; cdr3_nt: TGTGCCAGCAGCGCGGAGCGGGGGAGGAGCGACGAGCAGTACTTC; j_call: TRBJ2-7; v_call: TRBV9; clone_size: NA; cdr3_length: 15; d_call: TRBD2
cdr3_aa: CASVTADTQYF; cdr3_nt: TGTGCCAGCGTAACGGCAGATACGCAGTATTTT; j_call: TRBJ2-3; v_call: TRBV2; clone_size: NA; cdr3_length: 11; d_call: NA
cdr3_aa: CATTGTGGHSGGYTF; cdr3_nt: TGTGCCACTACCGGGACAGGGGGCCATTCTGGAGGCTACACCTTC; j_call: TRBJ1-2; v_call: TRBV13; clone_size: NA; cdr3_length: 15; d_call: TRBD1
cdr3_aa: CASSSGGFTNTQYF; cdr3_nt: TGCGCCAGCAGCTCGGGGGGTTTTACAAATACGCAGTATTTT; j_call: TRBJ2-3; v_call: TRBV5-1; clone_size: NA; cdr3_length: 14; d_call: TRBD2
cdr3_aa: CASSGEWGATGQETQYF; cdr3_nt: TGTGCCAGCAGTGGGGAATGGGGAGCAACAGGGCAAGAGACCCAGTACTTC; j_call: TRBJ2-5; v_call: TRBV6-1; clone_size: NA; cdr3_length: 17; d_call: NA
cdr3_aa: CASSTVAGTGELFF; cdr3_nt: TGTGCCAGCAGTACCGTGGCTGGTACCGGGGAGCTGTTTTTT; j_call: TRBJ2-2; v_call: TRBV28; clone_size: once; cdr3_length: 14; d_call: NA
cdr3_aa: CASSTSPGQGAHGYTF; cdr3_nt: TGTGCCAGTAGTACTTCCCCGGGACAGGGGGCTCATGGCTACACCTTC; j_call: TRBJ1-2; v_call: TRBV19; clone_size: NA; cdr3_length: 16; d_call: TRBD1
cdr3_aa: CASSPPGLQNEQFF; cdr3_nt: TGTGCCAGCTCACCCCCGGGACTACAAAATGAGCAGTTCTTC; j_call: TRBJ2-1; v_call: TRBV18; clone_size: NA; cdr3_length: 14; d_call: TRBD2
cdr3_aa: CASIGENNQPQHF; cdr3_nt: TGTGCCAGCATCGGGGAAAACAATCAGCCCCAGCATTTT; j_call: TRBJ1-5; v_call: TRBV2; clone_size: NA; cdr3_length: 13; d_call: NA
cdr3_aa: CASTPGQASSYEQYF; cdr3_nt: TGTGCCAGCACCCCCGGACAGGCGAGCTCCTACGAGCAGTACTTC; j_call: TRBJ2-7; v_call: TRBV7-9; clone_size: NA; cdr3_length: 15; d_call: TRBD1
cdr3_aa: CASRQGNSPLHF; cdr3_nt: TGTGCCAGCCGACAGGGCAATTCACCCCTCCACTTT; j_call: TRBJ1-6; v_call: TRBV27; clone_size: NA; cdr3_length: 12; d_call: TRBD1
cdr3_aa: CASSLHYNSPLHF; cdr3_nt: TGTGCCAGCAGTTTACACTATAATTCACCCCTCCACTTT; j_call: TRBJ1-6; v_call: TRBV28; clone_size: NA; cdr3_length: 13; d_call: NA
cdr3_aa: CASSSGDNTGELFF; cdr3_nt: TGTGCCAGCAGTTCGGGGGACAACACCGGGGAGCTGTTTTTT; j_call: TRBJ2-2; v_call: TRBV28; clone_size: NA; cdr3_length: 14; d_call: NA
cdr3_aa: CASSPPGVSKNIQYF; cdr3_nt: TGTGCCAGCTCACCACCAGGGGTATCCAAAAACATTCAGTACTTC; j_call: TRBJ2-4; v_call: TRBV18; clone_size: NA; cdr3_length: 15; d_call: NA
cdr3_aa: CASGYVGVNTEAFF; cdr3_nt: TGTGCCAGCGGCTACGTTGGAGTCAACACTGAAGCTTTCTTT; j_call: TRBJ1-1; v_call: TRBV6-5; clone_size: NA; cdr3_length: 14; d_call: NA